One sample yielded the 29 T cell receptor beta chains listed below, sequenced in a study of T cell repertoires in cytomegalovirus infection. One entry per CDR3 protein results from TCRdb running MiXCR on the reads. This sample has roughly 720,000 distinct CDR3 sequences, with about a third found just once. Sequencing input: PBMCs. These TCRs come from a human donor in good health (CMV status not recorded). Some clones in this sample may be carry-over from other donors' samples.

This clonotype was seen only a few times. The CDR3 DNA sequence: TGCAGTGCTATTAATGCGGGAGTCTCCTACAATGAGCAGTTCTTC. Its protein product is CSAINAGVSYNEQFF. V is TRBV20-1 and J is TRBJ2-1; 7 bases are shared with TRBD2. V gave up 4 bases and J gave up 0 bases; unmatched junction bases: 6. CDR3 length: 15 residues. Per germline, CDR1 DFQATT and CDR2 SNEGSKA (reference sequence).

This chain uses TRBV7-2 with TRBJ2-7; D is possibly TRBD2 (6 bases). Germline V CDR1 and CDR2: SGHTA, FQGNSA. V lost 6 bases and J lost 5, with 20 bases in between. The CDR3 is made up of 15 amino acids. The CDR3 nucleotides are TGTGCCAGCAGTCCCGGAATTGGGGGGTTCGACGAGCAGTACTTC. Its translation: CASSPGIGGFDEQYF.

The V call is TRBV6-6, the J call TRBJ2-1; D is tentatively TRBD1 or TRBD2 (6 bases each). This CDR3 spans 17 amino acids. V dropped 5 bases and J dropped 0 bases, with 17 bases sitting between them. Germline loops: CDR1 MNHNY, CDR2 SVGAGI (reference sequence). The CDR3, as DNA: TGTGCCAGCAGTGAGTTCGGGGGCAGAAGCTCCTACAATGAGCAGTTCTTC. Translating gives CASSEFGGRSSYNEQFF.

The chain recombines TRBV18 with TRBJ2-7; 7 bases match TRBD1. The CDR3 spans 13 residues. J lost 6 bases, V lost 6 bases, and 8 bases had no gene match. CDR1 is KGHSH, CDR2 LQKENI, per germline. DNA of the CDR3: TGTGCCAGCTCCCCCGACAGGGTACGCGAGCAGTACTTC. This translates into CASSPDRVREQYF.

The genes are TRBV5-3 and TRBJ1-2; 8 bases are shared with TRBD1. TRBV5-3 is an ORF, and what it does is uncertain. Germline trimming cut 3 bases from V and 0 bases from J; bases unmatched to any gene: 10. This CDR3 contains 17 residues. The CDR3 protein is CARSSPEDRVSNYGYTF. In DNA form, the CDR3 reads TGTGCCAGAAGCTCCCCGGAGGACAGGGTCTCTAACTATGGCTACACCTTC.

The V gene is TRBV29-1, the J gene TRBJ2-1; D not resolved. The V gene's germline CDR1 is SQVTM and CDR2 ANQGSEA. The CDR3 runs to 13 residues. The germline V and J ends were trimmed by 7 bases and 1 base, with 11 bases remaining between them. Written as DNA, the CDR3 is TGCAGCGGTGGAGTGTCGTCCTACAATGAGCAGTTCTTC. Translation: CSGGVSSYNEQFF.

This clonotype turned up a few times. The CDR3 here is CASTLDTLNQPQHF. In DNA, the CDR3 is TGTGCCAGCACTCTGGACACTTTAAATCAGCCCCAGCATTTT. V is TRBV28 and J is TRBJ1-5; the D gene is possibly TRBD1 (5 bases). The germline V gene encodes CDR1 MDHEN and CDR2 SYDVKM. This CDR3 region has 14 residues. With 7 bases removed from V and 4 bases from J, the gap between germline ends came to 14 bases.

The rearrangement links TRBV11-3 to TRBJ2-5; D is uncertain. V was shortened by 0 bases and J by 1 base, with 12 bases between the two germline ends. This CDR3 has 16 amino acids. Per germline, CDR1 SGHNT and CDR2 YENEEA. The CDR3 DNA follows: TGTGCCAGCAGCTTAGACGGCCGAAGGGTCCAAGAGACCCAGTACTTC. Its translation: CASSLDGRRVQETQYF.

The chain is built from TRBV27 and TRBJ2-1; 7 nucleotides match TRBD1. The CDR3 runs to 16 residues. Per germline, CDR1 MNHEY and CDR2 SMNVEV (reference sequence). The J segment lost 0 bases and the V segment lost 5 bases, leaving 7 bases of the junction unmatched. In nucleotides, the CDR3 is TGTGCCAGCAGTCATACAGGGGCCTACTCCTACAATGAGCAGTTCTTC. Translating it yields CASSHTGAYSYNEQFF.

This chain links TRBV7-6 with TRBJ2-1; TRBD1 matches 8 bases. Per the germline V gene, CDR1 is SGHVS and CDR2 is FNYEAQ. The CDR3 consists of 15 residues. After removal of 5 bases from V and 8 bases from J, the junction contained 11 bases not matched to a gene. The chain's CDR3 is CASSPDRGQLHEQFF. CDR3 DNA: TGTGCCAGCAGCCCTGACAGGGGTCAGCTGCATGAGCAGTTCTTC.

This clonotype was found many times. The CDR3 here is CASSLGQFETQYF. The CDR3 coding sequence is TGTGCCAGCAGCTTGGGACAGTTTGAGACCCAGTACTTC. This sequence joins TRBV7-6 and TRBJ2-5; TRBD1 aligns across 7 bases. V shed 3 bases and J 5 bases; nucleotides not matched to a gene: 3. Germline CDR1 SGHVS, CDR2 FNYEAQ. The CDR3 is 13 residues long.

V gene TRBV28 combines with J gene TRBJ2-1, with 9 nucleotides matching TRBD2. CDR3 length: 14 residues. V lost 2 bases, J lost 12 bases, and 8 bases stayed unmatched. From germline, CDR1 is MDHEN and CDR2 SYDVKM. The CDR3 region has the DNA TGTGCCAGCAGTTTAGGGGCTAGCGGGGAGGGGCAGTTCTTC. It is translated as CASSLGASGEGQFF.

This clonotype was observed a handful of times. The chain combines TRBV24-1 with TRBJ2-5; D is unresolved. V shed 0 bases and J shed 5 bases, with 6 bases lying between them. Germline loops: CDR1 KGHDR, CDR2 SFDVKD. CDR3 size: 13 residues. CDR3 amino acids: CATSDLLVETQYF. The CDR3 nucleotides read TGTGCCACCAGTGATTTGTTGGTCGAGACCCAGTACTTC.

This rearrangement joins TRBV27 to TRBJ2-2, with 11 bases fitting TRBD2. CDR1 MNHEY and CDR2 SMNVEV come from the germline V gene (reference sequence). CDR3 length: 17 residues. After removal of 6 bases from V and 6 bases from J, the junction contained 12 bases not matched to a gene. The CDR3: CASSSPPLTSGAGELFF. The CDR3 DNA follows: TGTGCCAGCAGCTCGCCCCCCTTGACTAGCGGGGCCGGGGAGCTGTTTTTT.

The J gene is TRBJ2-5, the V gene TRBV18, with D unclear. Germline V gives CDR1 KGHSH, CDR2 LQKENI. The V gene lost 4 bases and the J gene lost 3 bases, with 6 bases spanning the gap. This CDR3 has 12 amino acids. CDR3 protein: CASSREKETQYF. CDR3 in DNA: TGTGCCAGCTCACGCGAAAAAGAGACCCAGTACTTC.

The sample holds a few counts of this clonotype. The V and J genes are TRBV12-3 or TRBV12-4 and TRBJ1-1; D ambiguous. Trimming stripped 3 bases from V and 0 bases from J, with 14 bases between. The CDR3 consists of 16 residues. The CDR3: CASSLTPSGLNTEAFF. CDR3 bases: TGTGCCAGCAGTTTGACACCCTCGGGATTGAACACTGAAGCTTTCTTT.

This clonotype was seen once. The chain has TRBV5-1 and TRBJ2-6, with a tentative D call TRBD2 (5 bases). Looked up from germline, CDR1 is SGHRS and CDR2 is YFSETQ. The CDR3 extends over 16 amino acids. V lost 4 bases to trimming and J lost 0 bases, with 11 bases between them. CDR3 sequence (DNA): TGCGCCAGCAGCGGGGTCGGGATCTCTGGGGCCAACGTCCTGACTTTC. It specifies CASSGVGISGANVLTF. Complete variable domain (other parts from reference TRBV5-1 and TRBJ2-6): KAGVTQTPRYLIKTRGQQVTLSCSPISGHRSVSWYQQTPGQGLQFLFEYFSETQRNKGNFPGRFSGRQFSNSRSEMNVSTLELGDSALYLCASSGVGISGANVLTFGAGSRLTVL.

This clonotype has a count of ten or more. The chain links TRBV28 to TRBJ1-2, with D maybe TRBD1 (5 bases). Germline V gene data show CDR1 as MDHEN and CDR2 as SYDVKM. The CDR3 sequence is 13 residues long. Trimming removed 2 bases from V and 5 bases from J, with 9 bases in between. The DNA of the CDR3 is TGTGCCAGCAGTTTAGGGGGGGATTATGGCTACACCTTC. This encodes CASSLGGDYGYTF.

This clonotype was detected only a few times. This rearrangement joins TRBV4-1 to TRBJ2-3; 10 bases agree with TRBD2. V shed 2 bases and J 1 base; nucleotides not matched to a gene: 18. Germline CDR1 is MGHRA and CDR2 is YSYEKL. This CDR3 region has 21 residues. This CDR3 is CASSQSKVSSGRAVGTDTQYF. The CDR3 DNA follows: TGCGCCAGCAGCCAATCAAAGGTTTCCAGCGGGAGGGCCGTGGGCACAGATACGCAGTATTTT.

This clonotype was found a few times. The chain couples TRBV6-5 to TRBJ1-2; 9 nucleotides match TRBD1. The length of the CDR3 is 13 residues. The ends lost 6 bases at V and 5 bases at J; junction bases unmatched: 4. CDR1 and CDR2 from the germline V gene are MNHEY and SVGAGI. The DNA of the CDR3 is TGTGCCAGCAGGCGGACAGGGGCTTATGGCTACACCTTC. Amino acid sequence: CASRRTGAYGYTF.

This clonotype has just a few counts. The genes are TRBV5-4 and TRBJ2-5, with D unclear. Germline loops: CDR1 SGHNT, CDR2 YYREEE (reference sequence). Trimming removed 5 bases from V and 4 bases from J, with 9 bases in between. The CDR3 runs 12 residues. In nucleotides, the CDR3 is TGTGCCAGCAGAAAGTCTGCAGAGACCCAGTACTTC. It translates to CASRKSAETQYF.

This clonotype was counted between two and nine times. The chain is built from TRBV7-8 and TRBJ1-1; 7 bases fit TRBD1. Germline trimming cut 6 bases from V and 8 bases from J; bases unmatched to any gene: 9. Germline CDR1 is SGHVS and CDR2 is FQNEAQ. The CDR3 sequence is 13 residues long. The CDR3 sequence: CASRTTGAQEAFF. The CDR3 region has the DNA TGTGCCAGCAGGACTACAGGGGCGCAAGAAGCTTTCTTT. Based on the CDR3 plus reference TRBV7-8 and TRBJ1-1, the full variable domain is GAGVSQSPRYKVAKRGQDVALRCDPISGHVSLFWYQQALGQGPEFLTYFQNEAQLDKSGLPSDRFFAERPEGSVSTLKIQRTQQEDSAVYLCASRTTGAQEAFFGQGTRLTVV.

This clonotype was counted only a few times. The CDR3 here is CSVGPGGRGNTIYF. The DNA for the CDR3 is TGCAGCGTTGGCCCAGGGGGCAGGGGAAACACCATATATTTT. V usage is TRBV29-1 and J usage is TRBJ1-3, with TRBD1 matching 8 bases. In germline, CDR1 is SQVTM, CDR2 ANQGSEA. This CDR3 has 14 amino acids. Losses at the gene ends were 4 bases for V and 4 bases for J; bases not matched to a gene: 6.

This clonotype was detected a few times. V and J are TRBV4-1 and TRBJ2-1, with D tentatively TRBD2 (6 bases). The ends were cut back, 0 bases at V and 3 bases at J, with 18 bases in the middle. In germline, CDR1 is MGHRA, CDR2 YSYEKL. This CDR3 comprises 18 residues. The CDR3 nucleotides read TGCGCCAGCAGCCAAGATCAAGGAGGGGAAATATTCTACAATGAGCAGTTCTTC. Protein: CASSQDQGGEIFYNEQFF.

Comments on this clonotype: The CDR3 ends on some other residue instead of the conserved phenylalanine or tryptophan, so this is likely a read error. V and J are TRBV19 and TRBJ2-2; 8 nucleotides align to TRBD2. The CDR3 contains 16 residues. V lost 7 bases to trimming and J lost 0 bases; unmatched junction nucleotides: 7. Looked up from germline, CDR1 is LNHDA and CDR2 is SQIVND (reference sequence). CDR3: CASITLLAANTGELFL. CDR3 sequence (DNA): TGTGCCAGTATCACTCTACTAGCGGCGAACACCGGGGAGCTGTTTTTG.

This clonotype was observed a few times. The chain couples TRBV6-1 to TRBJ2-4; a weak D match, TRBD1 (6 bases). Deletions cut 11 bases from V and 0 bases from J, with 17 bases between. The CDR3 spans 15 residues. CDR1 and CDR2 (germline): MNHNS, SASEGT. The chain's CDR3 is CAVGDRTLAKNIQYF. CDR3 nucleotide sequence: TGTGCCGTCGGAGACAGGACTCTAGCCAAAAACATTCAGTACTTC.

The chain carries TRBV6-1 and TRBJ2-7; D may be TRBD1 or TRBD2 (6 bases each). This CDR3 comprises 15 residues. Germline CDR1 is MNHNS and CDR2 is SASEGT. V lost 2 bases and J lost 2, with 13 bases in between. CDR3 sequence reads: CASSEMGGLPYEQYF. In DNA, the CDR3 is TGTGCCAGCAGTGAAATGGGGGGCCTACCCTACGAGCAGTACTTC.

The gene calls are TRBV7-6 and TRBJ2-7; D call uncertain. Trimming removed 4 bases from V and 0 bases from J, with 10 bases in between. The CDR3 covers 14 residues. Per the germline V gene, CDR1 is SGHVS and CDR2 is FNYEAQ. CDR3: CASSSGASSYEQYF. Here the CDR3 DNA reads TGTGCCAGCAGCTCCGGAGCGAGCTCCTACGAGCAGTACTTC.

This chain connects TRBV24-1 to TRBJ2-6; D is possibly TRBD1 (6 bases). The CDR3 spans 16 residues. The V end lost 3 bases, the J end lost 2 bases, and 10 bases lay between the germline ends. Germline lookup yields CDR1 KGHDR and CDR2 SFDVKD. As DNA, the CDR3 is TGTGCCACCAGTGATCAACAGGGAACTGGGGCCAACGTCCTGACTTTC. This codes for CATSDQQGTGANVLTF.